This T cell receptor beta chain was sequenced during a study of T cell responses to AZD1222 COVID-19 vaccine. Study-wide results and limits: Vaccine-associated CD4 TCRs spanned spike, dominant at 160-218 and 743-854.

Profiled with immunoSEQ multiplex PCR; TCRdb holds only in-frame clones, not every one. Altogether approximately 100,000 clones are present, approximately 88% being singletons, with the ten largest covering more than 6.5%. CDR3 size: 16 residues. CDR1 is LGHNA, CDR2 YNFKEQ, per germline. J gave up 3 bases and V 0 bases, and 5 bases lay outside the gene matches. On this clone: The antigen is not known.

Here the sequenced sample was peripheral blood, taken on day 0 of AZD1222 vaccination. The chain employs TRBV4-2 and TRBJ1-5; 7 nucleotides align to TRBD1. This TCR was recovered from an adult in good health. The CDR3 DNA is TGTGCCAGCAGCCAAGATGGGACAGCTCTCAATCAGCCCCAGCATTTT. It is translated as CASSQDGTALNQPQHF.